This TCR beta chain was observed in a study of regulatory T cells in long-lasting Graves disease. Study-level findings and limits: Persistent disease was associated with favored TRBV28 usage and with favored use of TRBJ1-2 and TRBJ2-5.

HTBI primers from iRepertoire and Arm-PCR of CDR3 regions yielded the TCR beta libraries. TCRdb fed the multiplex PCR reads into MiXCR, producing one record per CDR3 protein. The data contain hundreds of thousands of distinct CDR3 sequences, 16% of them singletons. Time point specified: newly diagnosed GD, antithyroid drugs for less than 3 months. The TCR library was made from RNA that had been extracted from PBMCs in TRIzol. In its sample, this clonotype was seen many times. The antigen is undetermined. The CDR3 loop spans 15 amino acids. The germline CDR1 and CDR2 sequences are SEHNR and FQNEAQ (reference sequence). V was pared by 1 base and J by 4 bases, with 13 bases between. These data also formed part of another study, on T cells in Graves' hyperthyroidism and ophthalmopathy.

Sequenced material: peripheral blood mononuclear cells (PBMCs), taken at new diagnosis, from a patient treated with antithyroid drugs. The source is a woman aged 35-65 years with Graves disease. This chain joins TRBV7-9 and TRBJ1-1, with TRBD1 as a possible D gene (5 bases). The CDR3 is CASSLGPGLRTEAFF. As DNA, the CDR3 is TGTGCCAGCAGCTTAGGTCCAGGGTTGCGCACTGAAGCTTTCTTT.